The rows below give T cell receptor beta chains drawn from one sample of a study of blood T cell repertoires in COVID-19. Clones were read by immunoSEQ multiplex PCR, and TCRdb kept only the in-frame ones, dropping some. The sample has fewer than 200,000 clones, about 85% seen once; the top ten hold about 9.4%. Source material: peripheral blood. The receptors come from an elderly woman with acute or convalescent COVID-19. Both conserved end residues are part of each CDR3.

>TRBV19
CASGYRAPTDTQYF
>TRBV6-2/TRBV6-3
CASSYGRLYEAFF
>TRBV12-3/TRBV12-4
CASRDYNSPLHF
>TRBV7-2
CASSFGGTHSGNTIYF
>TRBV19
CASSGNRPAYEQYF
>TRBV5-6
CASSLEAEEPQHF
>TRBV24-1
CAPRQTRGYNEQFF
>TRBV21-1
CASSKTPTRLDLAGYTF
>TRBV3-1/TRBV3-2
CASSQVGQGAEYF
>TRBV7-9
CAIHIRDGTDYGYTF
>TRBV7-3
CASSPRASGYTDTQYF
>TRBV5-4
CASSVGTANYGYTF
>TRBV7-2
CASSFPGGTEAFF
>TRBV7-9
CASSRIALQGPNSPLHF
>TRBV27
CASRGTRGAYEQYF
>TRBV7-9
CASSSGQGTTNEKLFF
>TRBV18
CASSPAGTGNQPQHF
>TRBV19
CASSAGGKGFGHF
>TRBV11-2
CASSVSSGGRQETQYF
>TRBV7-2
CASSSSRDRGYGYTF
>TRBV11-2
CASSQTTGGTEAFF
>TRBV7-2
CASSPTGDSGIGQFF
>TRBV12-3/TRBV12-4
CASSLQTGDEQYF
>TRBV4-3
CASSQEGSSYNEQFF
>TRBV5-8
CASTLGHHEEGYTF
>TRBV5-5
CASSLDGTGGLEAFF
>TRBV5-1
CASSLGLADTQYF
>TRBV24-1
CATSDNRVGQPQHF
>TRBV5-4
CASSLRLAADTQYF
>TRBV2
CASSDLDRGDWNTEAFF
>TRBV15
CATSMAPSSGNTIYF
>TRBV4-2
CASSQEDRLNEKLFF
>TRBV9
CASSPPSGQPQHF
>TRBV6-6
CASSYSGLAGGNEQFF
>TRBV9
CASSPAPPRGEQYF
>TRBV7-9
CASSTPGQTNEQYF
>TRBV21-1
CASSKKTGSGAKNIQYF
>TRBV27
CASSLGGRDYGYTF
>TRBV6-5
CASSYGSRESGNTIYF
>TRBV6-2/TRBV6-3
CASSYGSSGANVLTF
>TRBV18
CASSPPSGGRELFF
>TRBV19
CASSMDRGHEQYF
>TRBV5-6
CASSRGTPSSYEQYF
>TRBV11-2
CASSLYRSGDTEAFF
>TRBV6-5
CASSQTGEAEKLFF
>TRBV7-9
CASSLVASGSDEQFF
>TRBV2
CASSVSVQETQYF
>TRBV18
CASSPSGRVPSGNTIYF
>TRBV24-1
CATAQPGTGNTGELFF
>TRBV11-2
CASSLDQIGEQFF